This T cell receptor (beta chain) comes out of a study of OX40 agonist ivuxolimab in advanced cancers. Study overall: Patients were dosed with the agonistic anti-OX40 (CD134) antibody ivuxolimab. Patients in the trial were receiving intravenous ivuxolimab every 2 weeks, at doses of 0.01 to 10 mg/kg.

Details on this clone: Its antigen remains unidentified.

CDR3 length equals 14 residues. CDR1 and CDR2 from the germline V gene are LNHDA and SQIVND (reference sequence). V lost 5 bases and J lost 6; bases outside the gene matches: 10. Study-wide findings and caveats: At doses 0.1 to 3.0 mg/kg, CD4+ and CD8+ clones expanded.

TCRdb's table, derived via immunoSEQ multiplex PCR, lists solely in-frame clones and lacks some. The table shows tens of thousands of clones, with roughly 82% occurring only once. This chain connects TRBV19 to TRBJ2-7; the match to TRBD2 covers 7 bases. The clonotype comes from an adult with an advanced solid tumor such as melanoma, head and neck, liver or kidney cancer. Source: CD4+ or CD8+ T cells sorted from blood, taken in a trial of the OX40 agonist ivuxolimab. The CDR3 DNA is TGTGCCAGTAGTCTAAGCGGGATCTGGGGCGAGCAGTACTTC. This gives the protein CASSLSGIWGEQYF. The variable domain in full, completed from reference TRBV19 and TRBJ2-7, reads DGGITQSPKYLFRKEGQNVTLSCEQNLNHDAMYWYRQDPGQGLRLIYYSQIVNDFQKGDIAEGYSVSREKKESFPLTVTSAQKNPTAFYLCASSLSGIWGEQYFGPGTRLTVT.